This T cell receptor (beta chain) was identified during a study of T-cell reconstitution after alpha-beta-depleted transplantation in children. Study-level results: One year after transplant, T-cell counts and diversity came mostly from newly produced T cells.

This CDR3 has 16 amino acids. The V end lost 4 bases, the J end lost 1 base, and 16 bases lay between the germline ends. For TCRbeta, the library was prepared with unique molecular identifiers. TCRdb analysed the PCR reads with MiXCR anew, one entry per CDR3 protein. This table holds over 25,000 distinct CDR3 sequences, 15% to 20% found once. This clonotype was seen ten or more times. The antigen is not known. The material sequenced was PBMCs, mostly from graft donor cells, taken 60 days after TCRalphabeta/CD19-depleted stem cell transplant. The clonotype originates from a male patient between 2 and 10 years old who had a stem cell transplant for acute lymphoblastic leukemia, so the T cells may come from the graft donor. The V and J genes are TRBV12-3 or TRBV12-4 and TRBJ2-5, with a weak D call TRBD2 (5 bases). CDR3 DNA sequence: TGTGCCAGCAGTTCTCGACTCCGGGCGGGCCAAGAGACCCAGTACTTC. Amino acids: CASSSRLRAGQETQYF.